The 10 T cell receptor beta chains below all came from one sample that was sequenced in a study of T cells in Graves' hyperthyroidism and ophthalmopathy. Researchers amplified the TCR beta CDR3 regions from RNA transcripts. The primer set for the first-round RT-PCR of the TCR CDR3 was HTBI. TCRdb analysed the multiplex PCR reads with MiXCR anew, one entry per CDR3 protein. The profile shows roughly 500,000 distinct CDR3 sequences, around 13% of them singletons. The sample comprised blood. Source of these receptors: a woman in her 30s with Graves' hyperthyroidism that later progressed to Graves' ophthalmopathy.

This clonotype was counted at least ten times. The chain joins TRBV19 to TRBJ1-5; D is possibly TRBD1 (5 bases). This CDR3 has 16 residues. Germline V gene sequence: CDR1 LNHDA, CDR2 SQIVND (reference sequence). Trimming pared 4 bases from V and 0 bases from J, leaving 13 bases between. The CDR3 loop reads CASSNTGIPSNQPQHF. The CDR3 DNA reads as TGTGCCAGTAGTAACACAGGAATTCCTAGCAATCAGCCCCAGCATTTT.

The genes are TRBV20-1 and TRBJ1-1; 11 bases are a match to TRBD1. Germline values: CDR1 DFQATT, CDR2 SNEGSKA (reference sequence). This CDR3 comprises 15 residues. The V and J ends lost 4 bases and 0 bases, in that order; junction bases with no gene match: 4. DNA of the CDR3: TGCAGTGCTACCGGGACAGGGGGTTTGAACACTGAAGCTTTCTTT. This gives the protein CSATGTGGLNTEAFF.

This clonotype has ten or more counts. V gene TRBV7-9 combines with J gene TRBJ2-1; perhaps TRBD2 as D (6 bases). The CDR3 is made up of 16 amino acids. V shed 5 bases and J shed 3 bases, with 17 bases lying between them. The germline V gene encodes CDR1 SEHNR and CDR2 FQNEAQ (reference sequence). CDR3 DNA sequence: TGTGCCAGCAGCCCCCAGGCCGGGGGAGGCTACAATGAGCAGTTCTTC. It yields the protein CASSPQAGGGYNEQFF.

The sample holds many counts of this clonotype. This chain connects TRBV28 to TRBJ2-3; 11 bases agree with TRBD1. Germline V gene lookup returns CDR1 MDHEN and CDR2 SYDVKM. J lost 3 bases, V lost 4 bases, and 6 bases had no gene match. The CDR3 sequence is 16 residues long. This chain's CDR3 is CASSSGTGGRTDTQYF. CDR3 nucleotides: TGTGCCAGCAGTTCTGGGACAGGGGGTCGGACAGATACGCAGTATTTT.

This clonotype has only a few counts. The V and J genes are TRBV6-2 or TRBV6-3 and TRBJ2-1; D could derive from TRBD1 or TRBD2 (5 bases each). The V end was cut by 4 bases, the J end by 5 bases, with 15 bases between. The CDR3 has 15 residues. Germline CDR1 is MNHEY and CDR2 is SVGEGT. The CDR3 bases are TGTGCCAGCAGTTCGATCCGGGACGCGGACAATGAGCAGTTCTTC. The encoded protein is CASSSIRDADNEQFF.

V and J are TRBV19 and TRBJ1-4; D unclear. CDR1 is LNHDA, CDR2 SQIVND, per germline (reference sequence). V lost 7 bases to trimming and J lost 6 bases, with 15 bases between them. This CDR3 comprises 14 residues. CDR3 in amino acids: CASKRQPADEKLFF. The CDR3 DNA sequence: TGTGCCAGTAAAAGGCAACCCGCGGATGAAAAACTGTTTTTT.

This clonotype was detected many times. This chain joins TRBV2 and TRBJ1-1; no firm D call. Germline V gene lookup returns CDR1 SNHLY and CDR2 FYNNEI. This CDR3 spans 12 amino acids. V lost 6 bases and J lost 3, with 8 bases in between. The CDR3 loop reads CASRVADTEAFF. CDR3 nucleotide sequence: TGTGCCAGCAGGGTGGCGGACACTGAAGCTTTCTTT. The full variable domain, completed using reference TRBV2 and TRBJ1-1, is EPEVTQTPSHQVTQMGQEVILRCVPISNHLYFYWYRQILGQKVEFLVSFYNNEISEKSEIFDDQFSVERPDGSNFTLKIRSTKLEDSAMYFCASRVADTEAFFGQGTRLTVV.

This clonotype was counted ten times or more. This chain joins TRBV6-1 and TRBJ2-5; no clear D. The germline V and J ends were trimmed by 7 bases and 7 bases, with 13 bases remaining between them. This CDR3 comprises 12 residues. In germline, CDR1 is MNHNS, CDR2 SASEGT. This CDR3 reads CASTAPVGTQYF. CDR3 sequence (DNA): TGTGCCAGCACAGCTCCAGTTGGGACCCAGTACTTC.

The CDR3: CASYGDIGNTIYF. The CDR3 DNA reads as TGTGCCAGCTACGGCGACATCGGAAACACCATATATTTT. This chain connects TRBV6-1 to TRBJ1-3; D unclear. Germline V gene lookup returns CDR1 MNHNS and CDR2 SASEGT. The CDR3 contains 13 residues. V lost 8 bases, J lost 4 bases, and 12 bases lay in between.

In this sample, this clonotype turned up many times. The rearrangement uses TRBV5-1 and TRBJ1-6, with 9 bases that match TRBD1. Per germline, CDR1 SGHRS and CDR2 YFSETQ. After removal of 2 bases from V and 9 bases from J, the junction contained 6 bases not matched to a gene. The CDR3 covers 15 residues. The CDR3 DNA reads as TGCGCCAGCAGCTTCGGGACAGGGAAACTTTCACCCCTCCACTTT. The encoded protein is CASSFGTGKLSPLHF.